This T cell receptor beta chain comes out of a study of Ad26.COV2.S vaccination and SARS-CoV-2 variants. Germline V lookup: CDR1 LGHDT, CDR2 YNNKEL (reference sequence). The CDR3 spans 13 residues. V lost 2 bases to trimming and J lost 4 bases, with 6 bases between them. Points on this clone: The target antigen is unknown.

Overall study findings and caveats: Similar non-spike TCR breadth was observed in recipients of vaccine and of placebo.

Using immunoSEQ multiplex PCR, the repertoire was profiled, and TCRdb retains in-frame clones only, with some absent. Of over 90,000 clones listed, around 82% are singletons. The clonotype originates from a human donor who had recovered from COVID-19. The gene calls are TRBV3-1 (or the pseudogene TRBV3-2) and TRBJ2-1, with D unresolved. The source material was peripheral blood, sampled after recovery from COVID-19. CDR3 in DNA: TGTGCCAGCAGCCAAAATGGGTACAATGAGCAGTTCTTC. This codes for CASSQNGYNEQFF.